These T cell receptor beta chains were read from a single sample in a study of shared clonotypes between healthy human individuals. The protocol was immunoSEQ multiplex PCR, while the TCRdb copy is restricted to in-frame clones and leaves out a portion. Of 560,000 or so clones detected, roughly 95% appear once; the ten largest clones hold 0.11%. Material: naive CD8+ T cells sorted from blood. These receptors were obtained from a woman in her twenties or thirties in good health. Each CDR3 is given with its conserved first and last residue. The order of the fields is V gene, D gene, J gene, CDR3 DNA, CDR3 protein. The D gene is left open where the match is weak.

TRBV5-1,-,TRBJ2-1,TGCGCCAGCAGCTCAGGACGTAACAATGAGCAGTTCTTC,CASSSGRNNEQFF
TRBV27,-,TRBJ1-4,TGTGCCAGCAGTCCGGGGGGTGAAAAACTGTTTTTT,CASSPGGEKLFF
TRBV25-1,TRBD1,TRBJ2-3,TGTGCCAGCAGTGCCAGGGGGCTATTCTTGGATACGCAGTATTTT,CASSARGLFLDTQYF
TRBV27,-,TRBJ1-1,TGTGCCAGCAGTTTATCCACAGTCGGCGGCACTGAAGCTTTCTTT,CASSLSTVGGTEAFF
TRBV27,-,TRBJ1-5,TGTGCCAGCAGTTTAGGTGGTTCGAATCAGCCCCAGCATTTT,CASSLGGSNQPQHF
TRBV7-9,-,TRBJ2-7,TGTGCCAGCAGCTTAGGGAAAGCCCCTTCCGTCCACTACGAGCAGTACTTC,CASSLGKAPSVHYEQYF
TRBV6-5,-,TRBJ2-5,TGTGCCAGCAGTCCTCGACGGCGACAAGAGACCCAGTACTTC,CASSPRRRQETQYF
TRBV4-2,TRBD2,TRBJ2-7,TGTGCCAGCAGCCAAGAGGCTAGCGGGAGTTACGAGCAGTACTTC,CASSQEASGSYEQYF
TRBV2,TRBD2,TRBJ2-1,TGTGCCAGCAGTGATAGGACCCCGGGGGGGCAGTTCTTC,CASSDRTPGGQFF
TRBV9,-,TRBJ2-5,TGTGCCAGCAGCGTAGGGGGAGATCAAGAGACCCAGTACTTC,CASSVGGDQETQYF
TRBV4-1,-,TRBJ2-7,TGCGCCAGCAGCTACTCCGGAGGCGGGGCGGACTACGAGCAGTACTTC,CASSYSGGGADYEQYF
TRBV27,-,TRBJ1-1,TGTGCCAGCAGCAGGGTATCGCCGCCAGGCACTGAAGCTTTCTTT,CASSRVSPPGTEAFF
TRBV6-5,-,TRBJ2-2,TGTGCCAGCAGTTACTCTGGGACCGGGGAGCTGTTTTTT,CASSYSGTGELFF
TRBV7-2,-,TRBJ1-1,TGTGCCAGCAGCGTAACACCCGGGACACTTTACACTGAAGCTTTCTTT,CASSVTPGTLYTEAFF
TRBV27,-,TRBJ1-1,TGTGCCAGCAGCCCGGGTTTGAACACTGAAGCTTTCTTT,CASSPGLNTEAFF
TRBV28,-,TRBJ2-5,TGTGCCAGCAGTTTGACCGGGGTGGGACCAGGAGAGACCCAGTACTTC,CASSLTGVGPGETQYF
TRBV28,-,TRBJ1-5,TGTGCCAGCAGCCCCGGACTCGGGCTCAATCAGCCCCAGCATTTT,CASSPGLGLNQPQHF
TRBV27,TRBD1,TRBJ2-7,TGTGCCAGCAGTTTCGGGACAGACTACTACGAGCAGTACTTC,CASSFGTDYYEQYF
TRBV11-2,-,TRBJ2-2,TGTGCCAGCAGCTTAGTATCCAGAGTCAACGGGGAGCTGTTTTTT,CASSLVSRVNGELFF
TRBV2,-,TRBJ2-3,TGTGCCAGCAGATCCTTAGGGCCTACCACAGATACGCAGTATTTT,CASRSLGPTTDTQYF
TRBV7-9,-,TRBJ2-1,TGTGCCAGCAGCTTATCCATACAGGGCAATGAGCAGTTCTTC,CASSLSIQGNEQFF
TRBV7-9,-,TRBJ1-4,TGTGCCAGCAGCTTAGTTGGGGGAGAGGATGAAAAACTGTTTTTT,CASSLVGGEDEKLFF
TRBV29-1,TRBD2,TRBJ2-7,TGCAGCGTTCTTACTAGCGGGAGCCCCTACGAGCAGTACTTC,CSVLTSGSPYEQYF